Below, 10 T cell receptor beta chains from the same sample are listed, as sequenced in a study of blood T cell repertoires in COVID-19. Data came from immunoSEQ multiplex PCR; TCRdb stores just in-frame clones and leaves some out. The sample lists about 60,000 clones, over 60% occurring once. Sequences were obtained from peripheral blood. The receptors here all came from a man aged 25-45 years with COVID-19, enrolled during active disease.

This clone was seen only a few times. The chain links TRBV5-6 to TRBJ2-7, with D hard to call. Germline CDR1 and CDR2: SGHDT and YYEEEE. The CDR3 totals 14 residues. Between the trimmed V and J ends, which lost 3 bases and 4 bases, there was a span of 14 bases. This CDR3 is CASSSMEINYEQYF. In DNA form, the CDR3 reads TGTGCCAGCAGCTCAATGGAGATTAATTACGAGCAGTACTTC.

This clone was seen a few times. This chain connects TRBV5-1 to TRBJ2-6, with a possible D match to TRBD1 (6 bases). The CDR3 runs to 14 residues. With 5 bases removed from V and 3 bases from J, the gap between germline ends came to 9 bases. Germline V lookup: CDR1 SGHRS, CDR2 YFSETQ. The CDR3 DNA sequence: TGCGCCAGCAGTACAGGGAATGGGGCCAACGTCCTGACTTTC. Translated: CASSTGNGANVLTF.

This clone was found many times. The rearrangement uses TRBV27 and TRBJ1-5, with 7 nucleotides matching TRBD1. CDR1 MNHEY and CDR2 SMNVEV come from the germline V gene (reference sequence). The CDR3 is 16 residues long. V gave up 6 bases and J gave up 3 bases; unmatched junction bases: 11. CDR3 sequence: CASRSGGTNLNQPQHF. CDR3 nucleotide sequence: TGTGCCAGCAGATCAGGGGGAACCAACCTCAATCAGCCCCAGCATTTT.

The chain recombines TRBV5-1 with TRBJ2-3; TRBD2 matches 7 bases. This CDR3 region has 16 residues. Germline CDR1 is SGHRS and CDR2 is YFSETQ. Trimming removed 4 bases from V and 2 bases from J; junction bases left unmatched: 10. The CDR3 here is CASSIRLAGPTDTQYF. DNA of the CDR3: TGCGCCAGCAGCATACGTTTAGCGGGTCCCACAGATACGCAGTATTTT.

This chain joins TRBV4-1 and TRBJ2-1, with D possibly TRBD2 on 5 matching bases. The V end lost 1 base, the J end lost 7 bases, and 14 bases lay between the germline ends. This CDR3 has 15 amino acids. The germline CDR1 and CDR2 sequences are MGHRA and YSYEKL. CDR3 amino acids: CASSQATNVGNEQFF. For the CDR3, the DNA is TGCGCCAGCAGCCAAGCGACTAATGTGGGTAATGAGCAGTTCTTC.

The CDR3 loop reads CSAGPGKNYGYTF. DNA for the CDR3: TGCAGCGCCGGCCCAGGGAAGAACTATGGCTACACCTTC. The chain has TRBV29-1 and TRBJ1-2; D possibly corresponds to TRBD1 (5 bases). V shed 7 bases and J shed 2 bases, with 14 bases lying between them. This CDR3 has 13 residues. The germline V gene has CDR1 SQVTM and CDR2 ANQGSEA. Complete variable domain (other parts from reference TRBV29-1 and TRBJ1-2): SAVISQKPSRDICQRGTSLTIQCQVDSQVTMMFWYRQQPGQSLTLIATANQGSEATYESGFVIDKFPISRPNLTFSTLTVSNMSPEDSSIYLCSAGPGKNYGYTFGSGTRLTVV.

The gene calls are TRBV7-3 and TRBJ1-1, with 8 bases aligning to TRBD1. This CDR3 contains 13 residues. CDR1 is SGHTA, CDR2 FQGTGA, per germline. Trimming cost V 5 bases and J 5 bases; bases outside gene matches: 4. CDR3 loop: CASSRDRGTEAFF. The CDR3 nucleotides are TGTGCCAGCAGCCGCGACAGGGGAACTGAAGCTTTCTTT.

The chain employs TRBV7-6 and TRBJ2-2; no reliable D call. The CDR3 extends over 15 amino acids. Looked up from germline, CDR1 is SGHVS and CDR2 is FNYEAQ. Trimming took 0 bases from V and 1 from J, leaving 6 bases between them. The CDR3 here is CASSLARGNTGELFF. The CDR3 bases are TGTGCCAGCAGCTTAGCGCGAGGGAACACCGGGGAGCTGTTTTTT.

This sequence joins TRBV7-2 and TRBJ2-1, with TRBD2 matching over 7 bases. The CDR3 loop spans 15 amino acids. With V trimmed by 0 bases and J by 7 bases, 6 bases remained unmatched. Germline-derived CDR1 and CDR2 are SGHTA and FQGNSA. CDR3 protein: CASSLARTRRNEQFF. The CDR3 nucleotides are TGTGCCAGCAGCTTAGCCCGGACTAGGCGGAATGAGCAGTTCTTC.

This clone was observed once. The chain employs TRBV4-2 and TRBJ1-2; D is possibly TRBD1 (6 bases). The CDR3 runs 17 residues. Germline V lookup: CDR1 LGHNA, CDR2 YNFKEQ. V was clipped by 0 bases and J by 0 bases, with 14 bases between them. CDR3: CASSQDAAGATNYGYTF. The CDR3 DNA reads as TGTGCCAGCAGCCAAGATGCAGCAGGGGCCACTAACTATGGCTACACCTTC.